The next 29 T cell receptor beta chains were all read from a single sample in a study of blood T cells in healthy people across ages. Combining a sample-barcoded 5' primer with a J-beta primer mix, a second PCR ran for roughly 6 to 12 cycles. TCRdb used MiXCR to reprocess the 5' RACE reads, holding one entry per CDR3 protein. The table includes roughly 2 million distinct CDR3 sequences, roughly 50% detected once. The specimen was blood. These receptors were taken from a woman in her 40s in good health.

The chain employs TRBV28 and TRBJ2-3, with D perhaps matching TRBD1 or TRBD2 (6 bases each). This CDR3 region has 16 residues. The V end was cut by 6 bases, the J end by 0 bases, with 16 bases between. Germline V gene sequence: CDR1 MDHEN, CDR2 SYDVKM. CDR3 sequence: CASSPKRGVSTDTQYF. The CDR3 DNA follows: TGTGCCAGCAGCCCCAAAAGGGGGGTTAGCACAGATACGCAGTATTTT.

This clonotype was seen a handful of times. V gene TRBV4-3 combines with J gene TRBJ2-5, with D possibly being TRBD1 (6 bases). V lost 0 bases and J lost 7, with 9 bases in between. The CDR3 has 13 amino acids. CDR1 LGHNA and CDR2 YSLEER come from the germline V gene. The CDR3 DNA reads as TGCGCCAGCAGCCAAGATCAGGGGACGACCCAGTACTTC. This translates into CASSQDQGTTQYF.

In nucleotides, the CDR3 is TGTGCCAGCAGCTCAAGGACTAGCGGTTTAACAGATACGCAGTATTTT. Its protein is CASSSRTSGLTDTQYF. The chain couples TRBV7-9 to TRBJ2-3; TRBD2 matches at 10 bases. CDR1 SEHNR and CDR2 FQNEAQ come from the germline V gene (reference sequence). V lost 4 bases and J lost 3; bases outside the gene matches: 7. The CDR3 is 16 residues long.

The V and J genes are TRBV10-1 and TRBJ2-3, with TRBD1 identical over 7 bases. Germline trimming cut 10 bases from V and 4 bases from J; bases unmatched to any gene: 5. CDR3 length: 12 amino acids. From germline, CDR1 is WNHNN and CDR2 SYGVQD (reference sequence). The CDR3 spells CANRQGADTQYF. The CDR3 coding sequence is TGCGCCAACCGACAGGGTGCAGATACGCAGTATTTT.

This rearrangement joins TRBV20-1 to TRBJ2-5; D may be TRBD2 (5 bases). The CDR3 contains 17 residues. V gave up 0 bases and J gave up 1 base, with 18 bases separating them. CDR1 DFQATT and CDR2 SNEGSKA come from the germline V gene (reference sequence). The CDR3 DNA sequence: TGCAGTGCTAGAGACCTTCTAGAACTAGTGAGCCAAGAGACCCAGTACTTC. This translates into CSARDLLELVSQETQYF.

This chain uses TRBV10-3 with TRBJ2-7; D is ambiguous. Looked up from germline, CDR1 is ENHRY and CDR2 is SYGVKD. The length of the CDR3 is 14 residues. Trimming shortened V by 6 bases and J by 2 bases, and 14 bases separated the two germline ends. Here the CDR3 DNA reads TGTGCCATCAGCGGAACGGCAGGTACCTACGAGCAGTACTTC. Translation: CAISGTAGTYEQYF.

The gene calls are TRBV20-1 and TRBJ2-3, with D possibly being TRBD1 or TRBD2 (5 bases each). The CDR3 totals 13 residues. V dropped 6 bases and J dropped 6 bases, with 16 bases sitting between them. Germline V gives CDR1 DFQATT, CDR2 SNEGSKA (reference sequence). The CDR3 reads CSATRGSVDTQYF. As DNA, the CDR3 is TGCAGTGCAACGAGGGGAAGCGTGGATACGCAGTATTTT.

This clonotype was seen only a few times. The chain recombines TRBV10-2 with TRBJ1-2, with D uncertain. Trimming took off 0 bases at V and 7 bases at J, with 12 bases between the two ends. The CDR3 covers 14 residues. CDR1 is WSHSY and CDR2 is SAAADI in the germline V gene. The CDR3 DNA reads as TGCGCCAGCAGTGAGTCCCGGGCCAATTCTGGCTACACCTTC. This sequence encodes CASSESRANSGYTF.

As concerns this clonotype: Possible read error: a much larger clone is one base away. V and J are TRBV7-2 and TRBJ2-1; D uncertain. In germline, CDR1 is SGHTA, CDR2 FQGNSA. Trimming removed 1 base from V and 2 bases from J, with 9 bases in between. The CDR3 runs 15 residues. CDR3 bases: TGTGCCAGCAGCTTAGGCCCAGTGCCCTACAATGAGCAGTTCTTC. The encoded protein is CASSLGPVPYNEQFF.

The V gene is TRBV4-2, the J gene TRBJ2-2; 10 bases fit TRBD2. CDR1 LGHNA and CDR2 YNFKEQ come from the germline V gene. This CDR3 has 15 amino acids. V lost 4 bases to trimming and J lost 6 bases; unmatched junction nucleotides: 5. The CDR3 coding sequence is TGTGCCAGCAGCCTGGCTCTAGCGGGGGCCGGGGAGCTGTTTTTT. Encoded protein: CASSLALAGAGELFF.

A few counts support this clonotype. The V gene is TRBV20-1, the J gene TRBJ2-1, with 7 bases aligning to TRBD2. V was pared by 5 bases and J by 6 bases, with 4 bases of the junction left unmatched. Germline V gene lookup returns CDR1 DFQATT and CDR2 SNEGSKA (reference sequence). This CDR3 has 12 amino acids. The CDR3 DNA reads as TGCAGTGCTCAGCGGGGAATCAATGAGCAGTTCTTC. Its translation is CSAQRGINEQFF.

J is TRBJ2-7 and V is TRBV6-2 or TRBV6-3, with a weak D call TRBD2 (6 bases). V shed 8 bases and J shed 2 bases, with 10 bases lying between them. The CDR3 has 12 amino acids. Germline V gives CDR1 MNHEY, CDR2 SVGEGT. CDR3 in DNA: TGTGCCAGCGGGGACTGGGCCTACGAGCAGTACTTC. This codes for CASGDWAYEQYF.

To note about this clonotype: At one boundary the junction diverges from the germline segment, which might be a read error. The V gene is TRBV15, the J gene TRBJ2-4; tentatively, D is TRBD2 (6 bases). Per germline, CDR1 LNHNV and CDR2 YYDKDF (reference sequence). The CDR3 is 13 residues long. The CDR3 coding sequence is TGTGCCACCAGTAGAGAGGGAGGTGAGAGCCAGTACTTC. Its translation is CATSREGGESQYF.

The CDR3 DNA sequence: TGCGCCAGCAGCCACGACAGGGGTATGGTAGGAGATACGCAGTATTTT. Residues: CASSHDRGMVGDTQYF. The chain combines TRBV5-1 with TRBJ2-3, with 8 bases identical to TRBD1. This CDR3 region has 16 residues. The J segment lost 5 bases and the V segment lost 4 bases, leaving 12 bases of the junction unmatched. The germline CDR1 and CDR2 sequences are SGHRS and YFSETQ.

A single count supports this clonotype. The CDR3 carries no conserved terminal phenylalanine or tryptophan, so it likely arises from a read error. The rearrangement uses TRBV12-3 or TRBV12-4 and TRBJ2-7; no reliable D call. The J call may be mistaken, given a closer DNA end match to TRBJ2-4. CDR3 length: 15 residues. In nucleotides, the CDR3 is TGTGCCAGCAGTCCAGGCCCCGACGGAAGAAACATTCAGTACTTA. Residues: CASSPGPDGRNIQYL.

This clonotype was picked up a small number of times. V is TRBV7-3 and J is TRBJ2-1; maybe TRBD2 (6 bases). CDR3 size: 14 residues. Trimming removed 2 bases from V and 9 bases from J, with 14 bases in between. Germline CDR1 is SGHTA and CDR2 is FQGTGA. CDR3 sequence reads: CASSLRGKPPEQFF. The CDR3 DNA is TGTGCCAGCAGCTTACGGGGGAAACCCCCTGAGCAGTTCTTC.

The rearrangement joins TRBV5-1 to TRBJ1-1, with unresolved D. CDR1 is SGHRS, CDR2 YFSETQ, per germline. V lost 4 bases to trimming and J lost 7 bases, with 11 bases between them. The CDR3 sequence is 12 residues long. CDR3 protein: CASSKDFVEAFF. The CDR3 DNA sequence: TGCGCCAGCAGCAAGGACTTCGTTGAAGCTTTCTTT. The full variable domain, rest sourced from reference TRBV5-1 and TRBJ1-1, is KAGVTQTPRYLIKTRGQQVTLSCSPISGHRSVSWYQQTPGQGLQFLFEYFSETQRNKGNFPGRFSGRQFSNSRSEMNVSTLELGDSALYLCASSKDFVEAFFGQGTRLTVV.

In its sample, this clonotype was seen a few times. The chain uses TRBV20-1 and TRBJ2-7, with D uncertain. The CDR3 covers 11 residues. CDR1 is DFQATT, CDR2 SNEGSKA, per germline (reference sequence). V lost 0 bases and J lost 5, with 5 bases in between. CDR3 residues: CSARDRHEQYF. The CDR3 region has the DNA TGCAGTGCTAGAGATAGGCACGAGCAGTACTTC.

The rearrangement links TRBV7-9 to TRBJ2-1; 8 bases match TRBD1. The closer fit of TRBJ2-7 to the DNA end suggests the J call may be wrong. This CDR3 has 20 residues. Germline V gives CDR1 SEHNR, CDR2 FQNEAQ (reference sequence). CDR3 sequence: CASSSTRGTGVSFSYNEQYF. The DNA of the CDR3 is TGTGCCAGCAGCTCCACCCGCGGGACAGGCGTTTCCTTCTCCTACAATGAGCAGTACTTC.

CDR3 DNA: TGCAGCGTTGAGAGACAGGCCGGCACTGAAGCTTTCTTT. Translation: CSVERQAGTEAFF. V usage is TRBV29-1 and J usage is TRBJ1-1; D perhaps matches TRBD1 (6 bases). Germline assignment: CDR1 SQVTM and CDR2 ANQGSEA. The germline V and J ends were trimmed by 3 bases and 4 bases, with 12 bases remaining between them. The CDR3 contains 13 residues.

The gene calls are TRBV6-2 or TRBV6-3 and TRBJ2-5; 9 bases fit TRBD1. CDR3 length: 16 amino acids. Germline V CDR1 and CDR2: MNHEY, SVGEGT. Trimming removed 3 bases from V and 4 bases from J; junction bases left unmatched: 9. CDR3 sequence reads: CASSYIPPGQGETQYF. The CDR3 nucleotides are TGTGCCAGCAGTTATATCCCCCCGGGACAGGGAGAGACCCAGTACTTC.

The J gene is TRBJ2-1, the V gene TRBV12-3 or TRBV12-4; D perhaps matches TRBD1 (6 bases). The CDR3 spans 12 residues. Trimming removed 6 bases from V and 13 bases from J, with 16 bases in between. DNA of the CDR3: TGTGCCAGCAGCTTCACTCAGGGGCTCCAGTTCTTC. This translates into CASSFTQGLQFF.

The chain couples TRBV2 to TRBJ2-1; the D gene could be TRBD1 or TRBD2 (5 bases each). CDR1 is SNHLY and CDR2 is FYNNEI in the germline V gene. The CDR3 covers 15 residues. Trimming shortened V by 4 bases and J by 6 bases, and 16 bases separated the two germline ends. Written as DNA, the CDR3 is TGTGCCAGCAGTGGGATCCGGGACGGTCTCAATGAGCAGTTCTTC. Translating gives CASSGIRDGLNEQFF.

CDR3 in amino acids: CASSQEATNQPQHF. The CDR3 nucleotides are TGTGCCAGCAGCCAAGAGGCTACCAATCAGCCCCAGCATTTT. The chain employs TRBV4-2 and TRBJ1-5; D call uncertain. The CDR3 runs to 14 residues. Trimming removed 0 bases at V and 3 bases at J, with 6 bases between. Germline CDR1 reads LGHNA; CDR2 reads YNFKEQ.

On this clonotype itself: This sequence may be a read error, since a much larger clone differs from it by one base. The CDR3 region has the DNA TGCAGTGCCGGCGGACAGGGGGCTACCTACGAGCAGTACTTC. Translation: CSAGGQGATYEQYF. The chain joins TRBV20-1 to TRBJ2-4; 11 nucleotides match TRBD1. The closer fit of TRBJ2-7 to the DNA end suggests the J call may be wrong. This CDR3 contains 14 residues. Germline lookup yields CDR1 DFQATT and CDR2 SNEGSKA (reference sequence).

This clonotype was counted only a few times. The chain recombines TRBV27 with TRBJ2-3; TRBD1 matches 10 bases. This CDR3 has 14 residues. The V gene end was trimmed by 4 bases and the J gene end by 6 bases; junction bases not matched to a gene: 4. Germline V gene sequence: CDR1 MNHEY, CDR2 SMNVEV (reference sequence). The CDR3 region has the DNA TGTGCCAGCAGTTGGGACAGGGGTGGGGATACGCAGTATTTT. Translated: CASSWDRGGDTQYF.

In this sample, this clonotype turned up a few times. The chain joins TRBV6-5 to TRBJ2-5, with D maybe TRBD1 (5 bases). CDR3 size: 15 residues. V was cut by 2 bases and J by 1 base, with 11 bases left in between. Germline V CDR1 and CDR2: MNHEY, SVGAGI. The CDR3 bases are TGTGCCAGCAGTTACCTCTCGACAGCCCAAGAGACCCAGTACTTC. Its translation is CASSYLSTAQETQYF.

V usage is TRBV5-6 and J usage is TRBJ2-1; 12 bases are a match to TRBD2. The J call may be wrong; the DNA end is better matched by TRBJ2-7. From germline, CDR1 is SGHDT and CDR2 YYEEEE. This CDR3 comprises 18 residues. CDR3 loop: CASSMETSGGFSYSEQYF. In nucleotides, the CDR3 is TGTGCCAGCAGCATGGAAACTAGCGGGGGGTTCTCCTACAGTGAGCAGTACTTC.

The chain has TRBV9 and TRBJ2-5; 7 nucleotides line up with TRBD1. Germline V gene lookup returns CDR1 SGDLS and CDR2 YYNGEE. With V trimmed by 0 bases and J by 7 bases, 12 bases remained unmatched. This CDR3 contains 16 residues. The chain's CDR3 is CASSVADSQGSGTQYF. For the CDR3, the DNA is TGTGCCAGCAGCGTAGCTGATTCACAGGGGTCGGGGACCCAGTACTTC.